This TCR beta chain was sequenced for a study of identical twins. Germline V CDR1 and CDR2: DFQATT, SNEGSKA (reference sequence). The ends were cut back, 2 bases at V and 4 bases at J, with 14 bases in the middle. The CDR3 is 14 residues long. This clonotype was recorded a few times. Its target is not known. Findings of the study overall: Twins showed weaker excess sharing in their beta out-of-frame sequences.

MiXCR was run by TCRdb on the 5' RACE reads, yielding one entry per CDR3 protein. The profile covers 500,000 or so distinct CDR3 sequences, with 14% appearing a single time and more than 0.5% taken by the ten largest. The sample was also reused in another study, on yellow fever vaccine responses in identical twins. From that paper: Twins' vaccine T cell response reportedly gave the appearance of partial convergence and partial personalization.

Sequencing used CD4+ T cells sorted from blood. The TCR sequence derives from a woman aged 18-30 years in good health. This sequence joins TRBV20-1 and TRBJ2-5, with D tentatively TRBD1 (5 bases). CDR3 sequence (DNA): TGCAGTGCTAGATCGTCCAGGGCCCCAGAGACCCAGTACTTC. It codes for CSARSSRAPETQYF.